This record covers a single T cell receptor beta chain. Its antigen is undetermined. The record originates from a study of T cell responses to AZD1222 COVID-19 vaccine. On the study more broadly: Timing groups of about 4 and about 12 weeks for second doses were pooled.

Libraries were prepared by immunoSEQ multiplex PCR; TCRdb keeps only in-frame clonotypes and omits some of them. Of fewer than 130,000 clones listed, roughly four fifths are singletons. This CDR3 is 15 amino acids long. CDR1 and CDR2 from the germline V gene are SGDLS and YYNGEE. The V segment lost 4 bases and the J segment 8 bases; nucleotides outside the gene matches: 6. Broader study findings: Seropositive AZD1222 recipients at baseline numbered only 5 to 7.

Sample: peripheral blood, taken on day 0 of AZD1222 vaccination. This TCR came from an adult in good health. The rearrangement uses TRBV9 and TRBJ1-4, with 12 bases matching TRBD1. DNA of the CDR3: TGTGCCAGCAGCCCCGCCGGGACAGGGGGCGAAAAACTGTTTTTT. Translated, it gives CASSPAGTGGEKLFF.